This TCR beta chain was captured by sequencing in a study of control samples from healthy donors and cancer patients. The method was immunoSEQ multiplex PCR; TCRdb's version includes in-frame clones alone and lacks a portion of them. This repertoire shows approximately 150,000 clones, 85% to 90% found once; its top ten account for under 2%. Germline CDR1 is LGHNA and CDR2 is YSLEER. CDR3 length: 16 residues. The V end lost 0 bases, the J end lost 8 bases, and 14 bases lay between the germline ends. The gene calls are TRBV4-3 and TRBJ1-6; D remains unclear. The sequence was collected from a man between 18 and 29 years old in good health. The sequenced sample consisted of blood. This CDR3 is CASSQDRYARDSPLHF. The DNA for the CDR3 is TGCGCCAGCAGCCAAGATAGGTACGCGAGGGATTCACCCCTCCACTTT.